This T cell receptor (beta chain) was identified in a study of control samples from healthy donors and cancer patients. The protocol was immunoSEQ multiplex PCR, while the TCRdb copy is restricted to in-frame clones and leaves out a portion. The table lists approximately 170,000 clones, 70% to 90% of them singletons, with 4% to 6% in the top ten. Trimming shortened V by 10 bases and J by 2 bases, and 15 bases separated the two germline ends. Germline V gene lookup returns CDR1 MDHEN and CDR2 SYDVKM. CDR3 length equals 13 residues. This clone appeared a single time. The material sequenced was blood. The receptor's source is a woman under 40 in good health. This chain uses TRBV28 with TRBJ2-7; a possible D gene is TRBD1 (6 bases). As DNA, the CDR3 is TGTGCCACCGCGACAGGCAAACCCTACGAGCAGTACTTC. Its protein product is CATATGKPYEQYF.